This is a list of T cell receptor beta chains from one sample in a study of OX40 agonist ivuxolimab in advanced cancers. Only in-frame clones appear in the TCRdb table, and some are missing; sequencing was by immunoSEQ multiplex PCR. This sample has about 64,000 clones, with about 81% found just once. The sample in question was CD4+ or CD8+ T cells sorted from blood, obtained in a trial of the OX40 agonist ivuxolimab. The receptors come from an adult with an advanced solid tumor such as melanoma, head and neck, liver or kidney cancer. The CDR3 runs from the conserved cysteine through the conserved F or W. The order of the fields is J gene, V gene, clone size, D gene, CDR3 protein, CDR3 DNA. The D gene is left open where the match is weak. Clone size appears in some rows only: once, few, many, or a class for an expanded clone.

TRBJ2-4,TRBV11-2,once,TRBD2,CASSLDWGLAAYF,TGTGCCAGCAGCTTAGATTGGGGACTAGCGGCCTACTTC
TRBJ2-3,TRBV28,NA,TRBD1,CASRGQGTDTQYF,TGTGCCAGCAGAGGACAGGGCACAGATACGCAGTATTTT
TRBJ2-6,TRBV7-8,NA,NA,CASSLVNSRSGANVLTF,TGTGCCAGCAGCTTAGTGAACTCCCGGTCTGGGGCCAACGTCCTGACTTTC
TRBJ2-3,TRBV29-1,NA,NA,CSVAALSADTQYF,TGCAGCGTTGCGGCCCTATCGGCAGATACGCAGTATTTT
TRBJ1-1,TRBV2,NA,NA,CASSEAREAFF,TGTGCCAGCAGTGAAGCTAGGGAAGCTTTCTTT
TRBJ2-5,TRBV6-1,NA,NA,CASTSRWETQYF,TGTGCCAGCACCTCCCGGTGGGAGACCCAGTACTTC
TRBJ2-1,TRBV5-8,NA,NA,CASSPDTFSSYNEQFF,TGTGCCAGCAGCCCCGACACGTTCTCCTCCTACAATGAGCAGTTCTTC
TRBJ1-5,TRBV9,NA,NA,CASSSTLNQPQHF,TGTGCCAGCAGCTCCACCTTAAATCAGCCCCAGCATTTT
TRBJ1-5,TRBV9,NA,TRBD1,CASSGPGQGNQPQHF,TGTGCCAGCAGCGGACCGGGACAGGGGAATCAGCCCCAGCATTTT
TRBJ2-7,TRBV2,NA,NA,CASTRTAREQYF,TGTGCCAGCACCCGGACAGCCCGAGAGCAGTACTTC
TRBJ2-7,TRBV10-3,once,TRBD1,CAISGTGGPYEQYF,TGTGCCATCAGTGGGACAGGGGGCCCCTACGAGCAGTACTTC
TRBJ2-4,TRBV28,few,TRBD2,CASMGAPSGRAKDIQYF,TGTGCCAGCATGGGGGCGCCTAGCGGGAGGGCCAAGGACATTCAGTACTTC
TRBJ2-7,TRBV5-8,NA,TRBD1,CASSSGPGQSYEQYF,TGTGCCAGCAGCTCAGGTCCGGGACAGAGCTACGAGCAGTACTTC
TRBJ2-1,TRBV27,NA,TRBD2,CASSTGLAGRGSYNEQFF,TGTGCCAGCAGTACGGGACTAGCGGGAAGGGGCTCCTACAATGAGCAGTTCTTC
TRBJ2-7,TRBV6-5,once,TRBD2,CASSYGTSGYEQYF,TGTGCCAGCAGCTACGGGACTAGCGGGTACGAGCAGTACTTC
TRBJ2-6,TRBV5-1,NA,NA,CASSFGGSSGANVLTF,TGCGCCAGCAGCTTTGGGGGGAGCTCTGGGGCCAACGTCCTGACTTTC
TRBJ2-7,TRBV29-1,NA,NA,CSVSTGFYEQYF,TGCAGCGTATCAACAGGGTTCTACGAGCAGTACTTC
TRBJ2-3,TRBV28,NA,NA,CASSRKGGTDTQYF,TGTGCCAGCAGTCGAAAGGGGGGCACAGATACGCAGTATTTT
TRBJ2-7,TRBV2,NA,NA,CASSPGMRYEQYF,TGTGCCAGCTCGCCGGGGATGAGGTACGAGCAGTACTTC
TRBJ2-3,TRBV9,NA,TRBD1,CASSSDPDRGRDTQYF,TGTGCCAGCAGCTCCGACCCGGACAGGGGGCGAGATACGCAGTATTTT
TRBJ1-5,TRBV4-1,NA,NA,CASSQDRAGANNQPQHF,TGCGCCAGCAGCCAAGATCGGGCAGGAGCTAACAATCAGCCCCAGCATTTT
TRBJ2-5,TRBV11-2,few,TRBD2,CASEASGNSETQYF,TGTGCCAGCGAGGCTAGCGGGAACTCAGAGACCCAGTACTTC
TRBJ2-2,TRBV28,NA,NA,CASFSRHTGELFF,TGTGCCAGCTTTAGTCGGCACACCGGGGAGCTGTTTTTT